This entry describes one T cell receptor (beta chain). In its sample, this clonotype was seen a few times. Its antigen is unknown. No base quality information exists; no much larger clone differs at one position. The library came from 5' RACE. The sequencer listed for this sample is Illumina HiSeq 2500. A second PCR of about 7 to 12 cycles was run with a J-beta primer mix and a sample-barcoded 5' primer. Each TCR beta cDNA molecule received a unique molecular identifier from a template-switch 5' adaptor carrying 12 random nucleotides. Each sample yielded at least 3 million CDR3-containing paired-end reads. First-strand cDNA synthesis was performed from all RNA using the Mint cDNA synthesis kit, with priming by a TRBC-specific oligonucleotide. After uracil-DNA glycosylase treatment, a first 18-cycle PCR used universal primers M1SS and BC2_uni_R on all cDNA. In the original analysis: For normalization, 1 million high-quality reads were randomly selected from each sample, with every read carrying a distinct molecular identifier. Instead of being binned into consensus sequences, reads with shared molecular identifiers were discarded. MiTCR, run with a Q25 quality threshold and the strictest error-elimination algorithm, handled CDR3 identification, clonotype clustering and error correction. A nonparametric unseen species model with Euler transformation was used to estimate a lower bound on total TCR beta diversity. The public reads were reprocessed in TCRdb via fastp at Q25 and MiXCR, keeping in-frame beta chains. CDR3 protein duplicates are merged, each entry listing the most common genes and DNA. TCRdb, rather than the study authors, made the V and J calls. Within this sample are 1.5 million to 2 million distinct CDR3 sequences, with about 50% of them counted one time only. In total, the top ten clones hold less than 2.5% of the sample.

Donors were around 37 systemically healthy Caucasian individuals from Russia aged roughly 6 to 100 years. Roughly 9 milliliters of peripheral blood were drawn from each donor into EDTA-treated Vacutainer tubes. Ficoll-Paque density-gradient centrifugation was used to isolate PBMCs, with at least 6.5 million per sample. Total RNA was extracted from PBMCs with Trizol reagent, with at least 6 micrograms obtained per sample. The percentages of naive CD45RAhigh/CD27high T cells were determined by flow cytometry on a PBMC aliquot from every donor. The data belong to a study of blood T cells in healthy people across ages (dated by TCRdb to 2014 to 2015). Context from the whole study: In model experiments, template switching captured roughly one uniquely barcoded TCR beta cDNA molecule for every two T cells. Age-related changes in TCR beta repertoire diversity were measured in the study by deep sequencing normalized with unique cDNA molecular identifiers. Donors were grouped into four age groups: young (average 16 years), middle-aged (roughly 38), aged (about 60) and long-lived (just over 80). To avoid experimental bias, donors of different ages were distributed randomly across sequencing lanes. For two donors (one aged 18 to 30 and one aged 80 or older), the study analyzed two additional independent replicas of 1 million unique cDNA reads from the same blood draw.

Overall results and qualifications from the work: Bulk unsorted PBMC profiling prevented conclusive comparison of naive and antigen-experienced compartments. There was a strong correlation between observed TCR beta diversity and the percentage of naive T cells measured by flow cytometry. Donor CMV infection status was unknown, potentially confounding age-related changes in expanded clonotypes. Observed TCR beta diversity per million T cells fell roughly linearly with age, and a significant reduction was already apparent by age about 43. Compared with the aged group, the long-lived group had more naive CD4+ T cells, fewer expanded clones and increased TCR diversity, a pattern suggesting age selection. Estimates of total diversity from one million sequenced T cells were regarded as lower bounds and underestimates.

The CDR3 measures 14 amino acids from cysteine to phenylalanine. Only the CDR3 part of the read is kept: 42 bases, read in frame from the first base. CDR1 and CDR2, per the germline V gene (reference sequence), are DFQATT and SNEGSKA. V loses 6 bases at its end and J loses 7 bases; junction bases beyond the gene matches: 12. The TCR sequence derives from a woman aged 40 to 50 in good health. The sequenced sample consisted of blood. The V and J segments used are TRBV20-1 and TRBJ2-4, with 7 central nucleotides matching TRBD1. The nucleotide sequence is given as TGCAGTGCGAGCAAACAGGGGTTGGGGAACATTCAGTACTTC. Its translation reads: CSASKQGLGNIQYF.